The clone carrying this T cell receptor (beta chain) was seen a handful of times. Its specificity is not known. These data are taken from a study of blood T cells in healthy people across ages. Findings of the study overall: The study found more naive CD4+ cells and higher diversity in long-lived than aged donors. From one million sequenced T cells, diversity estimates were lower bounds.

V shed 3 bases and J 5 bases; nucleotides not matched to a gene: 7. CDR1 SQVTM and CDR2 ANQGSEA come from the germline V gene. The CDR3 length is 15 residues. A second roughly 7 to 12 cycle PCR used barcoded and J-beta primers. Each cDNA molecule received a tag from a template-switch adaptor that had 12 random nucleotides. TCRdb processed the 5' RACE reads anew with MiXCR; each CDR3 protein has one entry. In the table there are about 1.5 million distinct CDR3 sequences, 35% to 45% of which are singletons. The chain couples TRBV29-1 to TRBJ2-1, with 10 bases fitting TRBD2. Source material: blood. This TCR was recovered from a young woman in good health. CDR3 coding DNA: TGCAGCGTTGAGGGGGAGCTAGCGGGAGACAATGAGCAGTTCTTC. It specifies CSVEGELAGDNEQFF.